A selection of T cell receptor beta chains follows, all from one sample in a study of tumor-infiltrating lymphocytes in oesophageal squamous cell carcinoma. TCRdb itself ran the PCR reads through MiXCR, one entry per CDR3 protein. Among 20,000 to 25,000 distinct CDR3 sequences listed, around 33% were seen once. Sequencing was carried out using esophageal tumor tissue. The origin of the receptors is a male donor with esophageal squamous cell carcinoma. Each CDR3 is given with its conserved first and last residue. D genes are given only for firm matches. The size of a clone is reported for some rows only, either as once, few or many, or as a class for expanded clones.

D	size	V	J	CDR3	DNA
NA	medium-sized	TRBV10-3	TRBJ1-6	CAISERGGTPLHF	TGTGCCATCAGTGAACGCGGGGGGACACCCCTCCACTTT
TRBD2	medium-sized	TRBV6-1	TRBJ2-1	CASISGEGDNEQFF	TGTGCCAGCATAAGTGGGGAGGGAGACAATGAGCAGTTCTTC
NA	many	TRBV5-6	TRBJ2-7	CASSFLGYSSYEQYF	TGTGCCAGCAGCTTTTTGGGGTATAGCTCCTACGAGCAGTACTTC
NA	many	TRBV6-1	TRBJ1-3	CASSRLMGAGTGNTIYF	TGTGCCAGCAGTCGACTGATGGGGGCAGGGACTGGAAACACCATATATTTT
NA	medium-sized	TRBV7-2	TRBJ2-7	CASSLTSEQYF	TGTGCCAGCAGCCTCACTTCCGAGCAGTACTTC
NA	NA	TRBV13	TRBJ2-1	CASSRQLDGYNEQFF	TGTGCCAGCAGCCGTCAACTCGACGGATACAATGAGCAGTTCTTC
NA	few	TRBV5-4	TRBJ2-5	CASSLVPGTETQYF	TGCGCCAGCAGCTTGGTACCCGGGACGGAGACCCAGTACTTC
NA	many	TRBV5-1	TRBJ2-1	CASSLSADYNSPLHF	TGCGCCAGCAGCTTGTCGGCGGACTATAATTCACCCCTCCACTTC
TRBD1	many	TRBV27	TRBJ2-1	CASRSGTGVNEQFF	TGTGCCAGCAGAAGTGGGACAGGGGTGAATGAGCAGTTCTTC
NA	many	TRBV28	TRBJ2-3	CASSPTGFTDTQYF	TGTGCCAGCAGTCCTACAGGGTTCACAGATACGCAGTATTTT
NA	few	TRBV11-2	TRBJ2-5	CASSLGTASFYEQYF	TGTGCCAGCAGCTTAGGGACCGCGTCCTTTTACGAGCAGTACTTT
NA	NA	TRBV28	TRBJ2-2	CASHDPNTGELFF	TGTGCCTCTCATGACCCGAACACCGGGGAGCTGTTTTTT
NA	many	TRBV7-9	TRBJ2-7	CASSSMHTVRSYEQYF	TGTGCCAGCAGCTCAATGCATACCGTTCGCTCCTACGAGCAGTACTTC
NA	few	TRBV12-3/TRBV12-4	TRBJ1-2	CASSLRTVFDGYTF	TGTGCCAGCAGTTTAAGGACAGTCTTTGATGGCTACACCTTC
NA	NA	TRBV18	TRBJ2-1	CASSPLGGVGYEQFF	TGTGCCAGCTCACCACTTGGGGGCGTGGGGTACGAGCAGTTCTTC
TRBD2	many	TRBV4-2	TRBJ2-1	CASSQDWTSGSLGYNEQFF	TGTGCCAGCAGCCAAGATTGGACTAGCGGGAGTTTGGGCTACAATGAGCAGTTCTTC